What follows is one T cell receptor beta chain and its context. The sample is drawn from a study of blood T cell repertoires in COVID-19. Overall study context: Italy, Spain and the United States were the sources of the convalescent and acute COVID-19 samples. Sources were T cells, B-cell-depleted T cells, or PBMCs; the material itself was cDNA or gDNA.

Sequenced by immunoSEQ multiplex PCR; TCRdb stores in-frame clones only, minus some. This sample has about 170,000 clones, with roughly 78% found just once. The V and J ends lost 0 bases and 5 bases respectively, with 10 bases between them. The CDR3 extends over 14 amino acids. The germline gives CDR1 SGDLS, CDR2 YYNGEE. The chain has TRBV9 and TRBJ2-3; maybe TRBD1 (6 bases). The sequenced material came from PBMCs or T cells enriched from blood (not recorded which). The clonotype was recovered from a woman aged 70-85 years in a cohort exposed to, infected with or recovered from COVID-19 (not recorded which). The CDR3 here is CASSVASGVDTQYF. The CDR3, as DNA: TGTGCCAGCAGCGTAGCTTCAGGGGTAGATACGCAGTATTTT.